These 11 T cell receptor beta chains share one sample of origin, sequenced in a study of a mutant IDH1 vaccine in newly diagnosed glioma. Clones were read by immunoSEQ multiplex PCR, and TCRdb kept only the in-frame ones, dropping some. The sample carries tens of thousands of clones, under 85% recorded once. Specified time point: week 47, end of study. Topical imiquimod was applied with each vaccine dose, which held 300 ug of mutant IDH1 20-mer peptide. Their antigen targets remain unknown. The starting material was PBMCs, obtained from a glioma patient whose treatment included an IDH1 peptide vaccine. The receptors come from a man aged 25-40 years with glioma.

The chain couples TRBV5-1 to TRBJ1-2, with 8 bases fitting TRBD1. Losses at the gene ends were 2 bases for V and 6 bases for J; bases not matched to a gene: 3. Germline CDR1 and CDR2: SGHRS and YFSETQ. The CDR3 has 13 amino acids. The CDR3 DNA reads as TGCGCCAGCAGCTTCGTACAGGGGGATGGCTACACCTTC. Translated: CASSFVQGDGYTF.

V usage is TRBV11-2 and J usage is TRBJ1-3; D not certain. V gave up 1 base and J gave up 3 bases, with 7 bases separating them. There are 14 residues in the CDR3. CDR1 and CDR2 from the germline V gene are SGHAT and FQNNGV. The CDR3 is CASSLVLSGNTIYF. As DNA, the CDR3 is TGTGCCAGCAGCTTAGTGTTGAGTGGAAACACCATATATTTT. Drawing the rest from reference TRBV11-2 and TRBJ1-3, the complete variable domain is EAGVAQSPRYKIIEKRQSVAFWCNPISGHATLYWYQQILGQGPKLLIQFQNNGVVDDSQLPKDRFSAERLKGVDSTLKIQPAKLEDSAVYLCASSLVLSGNTIYFGEGSWLTVV.

The chain carries TRBV6-5 and TRBJ1-1, with 9 bases fitting TRBD1. V lost 0 bases and J lost 1; bases outside the gene matches: 3. Per germline, CDR1 MNHEY and CDR2 SVGAGI. The CDR3 spans 16 residues. The CDR3 coding sequence is TGTGCCAGCAGTTACTCTAGGACAGGGGAGAACACTGAAGCTTTCTTT. Amino acid sequence: CASSYSRTGENTEAFF.

This chain uses TRBV4-1 with TRBJ2-7, with TRBD1 as a possible D gene (5 bases). V was pared by 1 base and J by 0 bases, with 13 bases between. This CDR3 is 16 amino acids long. Germline V gene data show CDR1 as MGHRA and CDR2 as YSYEKL. The CDR3 region has the DNA TGCGCCAGCAGCCAAGCCCTCAGGGCAGGCTCCTACGAGCAGTACTTC. It specifies CASSQALRAGSYEQYF.

The chain links TRBV5-1 to TRBJ1-1; D gene unclear. Trimming left V 4 bases short and J 1 base short, with 8 bases between. Germline V lookup: CDR1 SGHRS, CDR2 YFSETQ. The CDR3 length is 13 residues. As DNA, the CDR3 is TGCGCCAGCAGCGGCGGGAAGAACACTGAAGCTTTCTTT. It yields the protein CASSGGKNTEAFF.

The rearrangement joins TRBV5-1 to TRBJ1-5, with D unclear. The CDR3 runs to 13 residues. Germline CDR1 is SGHRS and CDR2 is YFSETQ. V lost 0 bases to trimming and J lost 5 bases, with 6 bases between them. The CDR3 bases are TGCGCCAGCAGCTTGGACCCTTATCAGCCCCAGCATTTT. As protein: CASSLDPYQPQHF.

The chain combines TRBV4-2 with TRBJ2-5; TRBD2 matches 10 bases. The germline V gene encodes CDR1 LGHNA and CDR2 YNFKEQ. This CDR3 is built from 18 residues. With V trimmed by 2 bases and J by 2 bases, 11 bases remained unmatched. CDR3 sequence reads: CASSQIGRTSGEQETQYF. CDR3 coding DNA: TGTGCCAGCAGCCAAATAGGGAGAACTAGCGGGGAACAAGAGACCCAGTACTTC.

This chain joins TRBV9 and TRBJ2-2, with D perhaps assigned TRBD1 or TRBD2 (5 bases each). The V end lost 3 bases, the J end lost 4 bases, and 13 bases lay between the germline ends. The CDR3 runs to 15 residues. The V gene's germline CDR1 is SGDLS and CDR2 YYNGEE. The DNA of the CDR3 is TGTGCCAGCAGCGCCCATCCGGGGACCACCGGGGAGCTGTTTTTT. Translating it yields CASSAHPGTTGELFF. Drawing the rest from reference TRBV9 and TRBJ2-2, the complete variable domain is DSGVTQTPKHLITATGQRVTLRCSPRSGDLSVYWYQQSLDQGLQFLIQYYNGEERAKGNILERFSAQQFPDLHSELNLSSLELGDSALYFCASSAHPGTTGELFFGEGSRLTVL.

The chain carries TRBV6-1 and TRBJ2-1; no reliable D call. Trimming left V 1 base short and J 2 bases short, with 9 bases between. Germline-derived CDR1 and CDR2 are MNHNS and SASEGT. The CDR3 is 15 amino acids. In nucleotides, the CDR3 is TGTGCCAGCAGTGAAGAGGCAGATCCCTACAATGAGCAGTTCTTC. Its protein is CASSEEADPYNEQFF.

The chain has TRBV11-3 and TRBJ2-2; D gene unclear. V lost 2 bases and J lost 9, with 13 bases in between. Germline values: CDR1 SGHNT, CDR2 YENEEA. The CDR3 length is 14 residues. The CDR3 loop reads CASSLTPAAWELFF. The CDR3 DNA follows: TGTGCCAGCAGCTTAACTCCGGCCGCCTGGGAGCTGTTTTTT.

The chain is built from TRBV5-1 and TRBJ1-1; TRBD1 might be the D (5 bases). Germline V CDR1 and CDR2: SGHRS, YFSETQ. This CDR3 comprises 15 residues. The V and J ends lost 0 bases and 1 base respectively, with 10 bases between them. CDR3 region: CASSLVAGGNTEAFF. The CDR3 DNA follows: TGCGCCAGCAGCTTGGTAGCGGGGGGGAACACTGAAGCTTTCTTT.